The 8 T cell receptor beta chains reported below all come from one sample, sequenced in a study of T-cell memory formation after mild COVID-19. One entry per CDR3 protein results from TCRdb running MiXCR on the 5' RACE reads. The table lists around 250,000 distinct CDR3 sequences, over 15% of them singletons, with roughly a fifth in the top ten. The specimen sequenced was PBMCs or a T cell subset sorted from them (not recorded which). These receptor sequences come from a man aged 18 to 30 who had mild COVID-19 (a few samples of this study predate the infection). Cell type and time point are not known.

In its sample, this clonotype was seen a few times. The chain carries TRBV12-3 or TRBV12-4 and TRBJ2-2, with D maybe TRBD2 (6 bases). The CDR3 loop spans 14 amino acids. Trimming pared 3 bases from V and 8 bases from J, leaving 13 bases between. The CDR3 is CASSFTEGWGELFF. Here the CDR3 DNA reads TGTGCCAGCAGTTTTACGGAGGGATGGGGGGAGCTGTTTTTT.

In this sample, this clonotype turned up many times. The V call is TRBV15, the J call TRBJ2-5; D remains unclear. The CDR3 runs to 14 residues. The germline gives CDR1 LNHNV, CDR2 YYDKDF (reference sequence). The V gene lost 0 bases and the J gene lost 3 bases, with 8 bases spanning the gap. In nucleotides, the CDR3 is TGTGCCACCAGCAGAGACGCATCTAAAGAGACCCAGTACTTC. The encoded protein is CATSRDASKETQYF.

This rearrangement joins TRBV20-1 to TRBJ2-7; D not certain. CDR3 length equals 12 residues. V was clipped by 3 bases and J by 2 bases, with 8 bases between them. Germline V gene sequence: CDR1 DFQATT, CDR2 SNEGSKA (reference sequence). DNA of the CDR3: TGCAGTGCTAGGGCTGGTACCTACGAGCAGTACGTC. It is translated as CSARAGTYEQYV.

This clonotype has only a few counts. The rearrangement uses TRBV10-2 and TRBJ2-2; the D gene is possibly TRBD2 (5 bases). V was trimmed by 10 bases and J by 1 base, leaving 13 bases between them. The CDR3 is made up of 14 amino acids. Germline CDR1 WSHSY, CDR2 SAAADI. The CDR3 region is CATVKDLNTGELFF. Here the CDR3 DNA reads TGCGCCACCGTTAAGGACTTGAACACCGGGGAGCTGTTTTTT.

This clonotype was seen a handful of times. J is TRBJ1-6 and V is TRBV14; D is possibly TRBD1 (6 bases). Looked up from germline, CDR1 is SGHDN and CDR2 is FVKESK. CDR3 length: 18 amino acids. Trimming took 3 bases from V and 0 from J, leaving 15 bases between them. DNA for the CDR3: TGTGCCAGCAGCCACAGAAGACCAGGGGACTCCTATAATTCACCCCTCCACTTT. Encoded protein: CASSHRRPGDSYNSPLHF.

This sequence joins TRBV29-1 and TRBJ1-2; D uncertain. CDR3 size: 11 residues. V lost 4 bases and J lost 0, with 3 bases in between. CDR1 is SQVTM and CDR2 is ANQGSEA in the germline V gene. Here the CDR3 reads CSVVANYGYTF. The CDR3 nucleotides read TGCAGCGTTGTTGCTAACTATGGCTACACCTTC.

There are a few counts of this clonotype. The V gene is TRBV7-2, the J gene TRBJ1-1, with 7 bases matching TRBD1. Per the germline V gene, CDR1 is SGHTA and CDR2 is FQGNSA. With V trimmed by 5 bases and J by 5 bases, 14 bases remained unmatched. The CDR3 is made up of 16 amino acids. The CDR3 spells CASSLILGGAYTEAFF. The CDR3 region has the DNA TGTGCCAGCAGCCTGATTTTAGGGGGCGCATATACTGAAGCTTTCTTT.

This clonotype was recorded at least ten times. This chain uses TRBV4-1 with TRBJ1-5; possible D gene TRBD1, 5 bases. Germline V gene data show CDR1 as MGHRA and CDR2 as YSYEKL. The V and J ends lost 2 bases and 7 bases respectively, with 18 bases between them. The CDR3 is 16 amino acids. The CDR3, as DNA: TGCGCCAGCAGCCAACTCTGGGGGGAAGGTGGGCAGCCCCAGCATTTT. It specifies CASSQLWGEGGQPQHF.